This entry lists 24 T cell receptor beta chains sequenced from one sample in a study of blood T cell repertoires in COVID-19. Assay used: immunoSEQ multiplex PCR; TCRdb lists only in-frame clones, some missing. The repertoire holds about 140,000 clones, around 83% seen once, with 7% to 9.5% in the top ten. Sequencing was done on a sample of peripheral blood. The receptors shown here come from a man aged 25-45 years with COVID-19, enrolled during active disease.

Only one count was recorded for this clone. The V gene is TRBV19, the J gene TRBJ1-5, with unresolved D. The CDR3 is 15 residues long. CDR1 LNHDA and CDR2 SQIVND come from the germline V gene (reference sequence). The V and J ends lost 3 bases and 0 bases respectively, with 9 bases between them. CDR3 protein: CASSIGEISNQPQHF. DNA of the CDR3: TGTGCCAGTAGTATCGGTGAGATTAGCAATCAGCCCCAGCATTTT.

J is TRBJ1-6 and V is TRBV5-1, with D tentatively TRBD1 (5 bases). CDR3 length: 14 amino acids. V lost 2 bases and J lost 13, with 16 bases in between. CDR1 SGHRS and CDR2 YFSETQ come from the germline V gene. CDR3 sequence reads: CASSLETGLVPLHF. The CDR3 bases are TGCGCCAGCAGCTTAGAAACAGGTCTGGTCCCCCTCCACTTT.

V is TRBV2 and J is TRBJ2-2, with 12 positions matching TRBD1. The V gene end was trimmed by 8 bases and the J gene end by 6 bases; junction bases not matched to a gene: 4. Germline CDR1 is SNHLY and CDR2 is FYNNEI. This CDR3 is built from 14 residues. This chain's CDR3 is CASRGQGASGELFF. The CDR3 DNA reads as TGTGCCAGCCGGGGACAGGGGGCATCCGGGGAGCTGTTTTTT.

The chain carries TRBV2 and TRBJ2-5; 7 bases agree with TRBD1. Losses at the gene ends were 6 bases for V and 5 bases for J; bases not matched to a gene: 9. The CDR3 has 14 residues. The germline gives CDR1 SNHLY, CDR2 FYNNEI. The DNA for the CDR3 is TGTGCCAGCAGGGTGACAGGGAGTAAGGAGACCCAGTACTTC. As protein: CASRVTGSKETQYF.

The chain is built from TRBV7-9 and TRBJ1-5, with a possible D match to TRBD1 (5 bases). V lost 4 bases and J lost 0, with 7 bases in between. The CDR3 contains 14 residues. Germline V CDR1 and CDR2: SEHNR, FQNEAQ (reference sequence). The CDR3: CASSSTDSNQPQHF. The DNA of the CDR3 is TGTGCCAGCAGCTCGACAGATAGCAATCAGCCCCAGCATTTT.

The chain uses TRBV3-1 (or the pseudogene TRBV3-2) and TRBJ2-4; no definite D call. Germline V CDR1 and CDR2: LGHDT, YNNKEL (reference sequence). V shed 4 bases and J shed 1 base, with 17 bases lying between them. This CDR3 has 17 amino acids. In nucleotides, the CDR3 is TGTGCCAGCAGCCCCCATCCGGGTTTTCTGGCCAAAAACATTCAGTACTTC. Translation gives CASSPHPGFLAKNIQYF.

The chain is built from TRBV19 and TRBJ1-2, with unresolved D. Germline V gene lookup returns CDR1 LNHDA and CDR2 SQIVND (reference sequence). The CDR3 consists of 11 residues. The V gene lost 3 bases and the J gene lost 7 bases, with 6 bases spanning the gap. In nucleotides, the CDR3 is TGTGCCAGTAGTATCGGGGTTGGCTACACCTTC. Translating it yields CASSIGVGYTF.

This chain connects TRBV6-5 to TRBJ1-3; 8 bases align to TRBD1. Germline CDR1 MNHEY, CDR2 SVGAGI. V trimming: 4 bases; J trimming: 4 bases; junction bases outside the gene matches: 6. The CDR3 extends over 15 amino acids. The CDR3 loop is CASSSQGARGNTIYF. CDR3 DNA: TGTGCCAGCAGTTCCCAGGGGGCGCGAGGAAACACCATATATTTT.

The V gene is TRBV6-5, the J gene TRBJ2-3; D ambiguous. V lost 2 bases, J lost 0 bases, and 9 bases lay in between. From germline, CDR1 is MNHEY and CDR2 SVGAGI. The CDR3 is 15 residues long. The CDR3 DNA sequence: TGTGCCAGCAGTTACGGCGGCTGGAGCACAGATACGCAGTATTTT. Amino acid sequence: CASSYGGWSTDTQYF.

The V and J genes are TRBV28 and TRBJ1-2; TRBD1 agrees at 8 bases. Losses at the gene ends were 4 bases for V and 6 bases for J; bases not matched to a gene: 10. This CDR3 is 15 amino acids long. Germline V gene sequence: CDR1 MDHEN, CDR2 SYDVKM. CDR3: CASSSEGGRGHGYTF. CDR3 sequence (DNA): TGTGCCAGCAGTTCGGAGGGAGGCAGGGGGCATGGCTACACCTTC.

The chain combines TRBV2 with TRBJ2-7; possible D gene TRBD1, 6 bases. V gave up 8 bases and J gave up 2 bases, with 13 bases separating them. This CDR3 contains 13 residues. Germline V gives CDR1 SNHLY, CDR2 FYNNEI. The CDR3 region is CASRGDMTYEQYF. Here the CDR3 DNA reads TGTGCCAGCCGTGGGGACATGACCTACGAGCAGTACTTC.

This clone turned up a few times. This rearrangement joins TRBV7-2 to TRBJ2-2; D gene uncertain. The ends were cut back, 0 bases at V and 7 bases at J, with 9 bases in the middle. The CDR3 spans 14 residues. Germline lookup yields CDR1 SGHTA and CDR2 FQGNSA. CDR3 loop: CASSLARIGGELFF. The DNA for the CDR3 is TGTGCCAGCAGCTTAGCGCGAATTGGCGGGGAGCTGTTTTTT.

The sample holds a few counts of this clone. The genes are TRBV28 and TRBJ2-7, with D possibly matching TRBD1 (7 bases). Trimming cost V 6 bases and J 0 bases, with 12 bases left between them. The germline V gene has CDR1 MDHEN and CDR2 SYDVKM. The CDR3 is made up of 14 amino acids. The CDR3 sequence is CASRGGTASYEQYF. As DNA, the CDR3 is TGTGCCAGCAGAGGGGGGACAGCCTCCTACGAGCAGTACTTC.

The chain combines TRBV9 with TRBJ1-2, with TRBD1 matching over 12 bases. The CDR3 sequence is 15 residues long. Germline V lookup: CDR1 SGDLS, CDR2 YYNGEE. V lost 2 bases, J lost 5 bases, and 4 bases stayed unmatched. CDR3 DNA sequence: TGTGCCAGCAGCGTGGGACAGGGGGCGGGTTATGGCTACACCTTC. Translated, it gives CASSVGQGAGYGYTF.

The V call is TRBV27, the J call TRBJ1-4, with D possibly matching TRBD1 (6 bases). Per the germline V gene, CDR1 is MNHEY and CDR2 is SMNVEV (reference sequence). V was clipped by 6 bases and J by 5 bases, with 13 bases between them. This CDR3 has 14 amino acids. The CDR3 loop reads CASSTGWGNEKLFF. The CDR3 DNA sequence: TGTGCCAGCAGCACAGGGTGGGGAAATGAAAAACTGTTTTTT. Looking up the rest from reference TRBV27 and TRBJ1-4 gives the full variable domain: EAQVTQNPRYLITVTGKKLTVTCSQNMNHEYMSWYRQDPGLGLRQIYYSMNVEVTDKGDVPEGYKVSRKEKRNFPLILESPSPNQTSLYFCASSTGWGNEKLFFGSGTQLSVL.

This rearrangement joins TRBV11-3 to TRBJ2-2; TRBD2 aligns across 7 bases. The ends lost 1 base at V and 7 bases at J; junction bases unmatched: 6. CDR1 and CDR2 (germline): SGHNT, YENEEA. The CDR3 covers 15 residues. The CDR3: CASSLVAGAVGELFF. The DNA for the CDR3 is TGTGCCAGCAGCTTAGTGGCGGGAGCCGTCGGGGAGCTGTTTTTT.

CDR3 loop: CASSQPGLAVYEQYF. The CDR3 region has the DNA TGTGCCAGCAGTCAACCGGGACTAGCGGTATACGAGCAGTACTTC. This chain uses TRBV6-5 with TRBJ2-7; TRBD2 aligns across 11 bases. The CDR3 contains 15 residues. Per germline, CDR1 MNHEY and CDR2 SVGAGI. The J segment lost 4 bases and the V segment lost 5 bases, leaving 7 bases of the junction unmatched.

The gene calls are TRBV30 and TRBJ1-5; TRBD1 matches at 9 bases. The CDR3 sequence is 14 residues long. The junction had 5 bases not matched to a gene; V was cut back by 5 bases and J by 3 bases. Germline V gene lookup returns CDR1 GTSNPN and CDR2 SVGIG (reference sequence). The CDR3 region has the DNA TGTGCCTGGGAGGACAGGGGACTCAATCAGCCCCAGCATTTT. Amino acids: CAWEDRGLNQPQHF.

The CDR3 region is CATSRKPGQGSDGYTF. In nucleotides, the CDR3 is TGTGCCACCAGCAGGAAACCGGGACAGGGATCAGATGGCTACACCTTC. The chain uses TRBV15 and TRBJ1-2, with 9 nucleotides matching TRBD1. The J segment lost 6 bases and the V segment lost 3 bases, leaving 11 bases of the junction unmatched. Germline CDR1 reads LNHNV; CDR2 reads YYDKDF (reference sequence). There are 16 residues in the CDR3.

Comment on this clone: At one end, the junction sequence differs from germline, possibly due to a read error. The rearrangement uses TRBV6-4 and TRBJ2-7; TRBD1 matches 9 bases. This CDR3 contains 9 residues. CDR1 is MRHNA and CDR2 is SNTAGT in the germline V gene. CDR3 residues: CARGDRVLF. The DNA for the CDR3 is TGTGCCAGAGGGGACAGGGTCTTATTC.

This chain links TRBV9 with TRBJ1-5, with TRBD1 as a possible D gene (5 bases). CDR1 is SGDLS and CDR2 is YYNGEE in the germline V gene. The CDR3 contains 13 residues. The V gene lost 6 bases and the J gene lost 8 bases, with 15 bases spanning the gap. Here the CDR3 reads CASNPVPGEPQHF. The CDR3 nucleotides are TGTGCCAGCAACCCTGTTCCGGGGGAGCCCCAGCATTTT.

The gene calls are TRBV3-1 (or the pseudogene TRBV3-2) and TRBJ2-1, with 10 bases fitting TRBD2. CDR1 and CDR2 from the germline V gene are LGHDT and YNNKEL (reference sequence). This CDR3 contains 18 residues. V lost 1 base to trimming and J lost 0 bases; unmatched junction nucleotides: 6. CDR3 DNA sequence: TGTGCCAGCAGCCAAGTCAGCGGGAGGGCCCTCTCCTACAATGAGCAGTTCTTC. Translated: CASSQVSGRALSYNEQFF.

The rearrangement joins TRBV10-2 to TRBJ1-6; possible D gene TRBD1, 5 bases. The germline V gene encodes CDR1 WSHSY and CDR2 SAAADI. CDR3 length: 15 amino acids. The ends were cut back, 2 bases at V and 1 base at J, with 6 bases in the middle. The CDR3 protein is CASSEGASYNSPLHF. CDR3 in DNA: TGCGCCAGCAGTGAGGGGGCGTCCTATAATTCACCCCTCCACTTT.

This chain connects TRBV29-1 to TRBJ2-3; 14 bases are a match to TRBD2. The CDR3 runs to 16 residues. V lost 5 bases, J lost 0 bases, and 4 bases stayed unmatched. Germline-derived CDR1 and CDR2 are SQVTM and ANQGSEA. The CDR3 DNA reads as TGCAGCGTTCCGGGACTAGCGGGAGCCAGCACAGATACGCAGTATTTT. It codes for CSVPGLAGASTDTQYF.